This T cell receptor beta chain originates from a study of CDR3 diversity in severe acne. MiXCR was run by TCRdb on the PCR reads, yielding one entry per CDR3 protein. The table includes tens of thousands of distinct CDR3 sequences, 45% to 55% detected once. The TCR originated in a male donor in good health, without acne. The sequenced material came from blood.

For the CDR3, the DNA is TGCGCCAGCAGCTCAACTAGCGGGAGCTACGAGCAGTACTTC. As protein: CASSSTSGSYEQYF. The rearrangement joins TRBV5-1 to TRBJ2-7; 11 positions match TRBD2. Trimming took 3 bases from V and 3 from J; bases not matched to a gene: 2. There are 14 residues in the CDR3. Germline values: CDR1 SGHRS, CDR2 YFSETQ.